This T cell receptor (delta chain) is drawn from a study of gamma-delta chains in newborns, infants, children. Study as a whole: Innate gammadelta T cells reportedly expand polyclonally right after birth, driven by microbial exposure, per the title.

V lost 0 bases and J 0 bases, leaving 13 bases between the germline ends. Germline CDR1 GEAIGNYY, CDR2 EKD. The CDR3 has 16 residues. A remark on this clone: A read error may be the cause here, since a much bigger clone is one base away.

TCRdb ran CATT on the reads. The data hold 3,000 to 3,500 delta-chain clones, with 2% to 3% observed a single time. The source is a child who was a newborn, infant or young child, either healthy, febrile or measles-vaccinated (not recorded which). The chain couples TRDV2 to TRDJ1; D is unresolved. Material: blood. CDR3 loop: CACDTVEIIDTDKLIF. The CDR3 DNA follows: TGTGCCTGTGACACCGTTGAGATAATCGACACCGATAAACTCATCTTT.